The following is a T cell receptor beta chain sequence with its context. The antigen is undetermined. The assay used was immunoSEQ (version v3.0), run at survey level. The data were produced by immunoSEQ multiplex PCR, yet TCRdb's version contains in-frame clones alone and is incomplete. In the table there are approximately 11,000 clones, approximately 85% of which are singletons. Looked up from germline, CDR1 is MNHEY and CDR2 is SMNVEV (reference sequence). Between the trimmed V and J ends, which lost 5 bases and 3 bases, there was a span of 13 bases. This CDR3 has 14 residues. These data belong to a study of long-term antiretroviral therapy in people with HIV. Study-level findings and limits: Blood obtained between the mid-2000s and the late 2010s may reflect older ART regimens. Viral resistance, ART adherence and therapy changes all lacked available data. Regardless of time point, clones expanded before ART dominated the repertoire.

Sample: unsorted PBMCs, taken 1.8 years after starting antiretroviral therapy. This TCR was recovered from a man in his forties with HIV. J is TRBJ1-1 and V is TRBV27; D might be TRBD1 (6 bases). CDR3 DNA: TGTGCCAGCAGTCAAGACAGGTTGGACACTGAAGCTTTCTTT. This encodes CASSQDRLDTEAFF.